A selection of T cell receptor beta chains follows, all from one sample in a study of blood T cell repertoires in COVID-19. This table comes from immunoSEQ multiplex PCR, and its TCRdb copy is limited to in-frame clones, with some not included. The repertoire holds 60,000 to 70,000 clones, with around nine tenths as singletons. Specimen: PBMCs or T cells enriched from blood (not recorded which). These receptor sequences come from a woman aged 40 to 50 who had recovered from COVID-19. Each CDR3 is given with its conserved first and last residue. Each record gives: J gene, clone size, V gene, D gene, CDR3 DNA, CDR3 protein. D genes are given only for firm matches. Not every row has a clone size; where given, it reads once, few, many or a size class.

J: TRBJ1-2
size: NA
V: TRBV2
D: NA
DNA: TGTGCCAGCATCCGGTATAACTATGGCTACACCTTC
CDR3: CASIRYNYGYTF

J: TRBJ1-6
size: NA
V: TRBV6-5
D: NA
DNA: TGTGCCAGCAGTCCTGACACATATAATTCACCCCTCCACTTT
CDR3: CASSPDTYNSPLHF

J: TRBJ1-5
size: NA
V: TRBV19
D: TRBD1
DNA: TGTGCCAGTAGCAGGACAGGGGGCAATCAGCCCCAGCATTTT
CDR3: CASSRTGGNQPQHF

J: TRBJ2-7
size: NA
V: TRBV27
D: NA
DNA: TGTGCCAGCAGTTTTCGTCGCGGGGAGCAGTACTTC
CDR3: CASSFRRGEQYF

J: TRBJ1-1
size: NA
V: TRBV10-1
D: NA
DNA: TGCGCCAGCAGTGTGACTGCGATGAACACTGAAGCTTTCTTT
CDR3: CASSVTAMNTEAFF

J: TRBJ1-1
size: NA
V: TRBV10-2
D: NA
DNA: TGCGCCAGCAGTGGATTGGCAGGGATTCACTTCGGTGAAGCTTTCTTT
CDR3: CASSGLAGIHFGEAFF

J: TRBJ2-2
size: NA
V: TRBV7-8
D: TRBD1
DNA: TGTGCCAGCAGCTTAACCCCGGGACAGCTCAACACCGGGGAGCTGTTTTTT
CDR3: CASSLTPGQLNTGELFF

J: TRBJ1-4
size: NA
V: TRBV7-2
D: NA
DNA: TGTGCCAGCAGCTTACGTTCCGGGAACTTCGGTGAAAAACTGTTTTTT
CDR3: CASSLRSGNFGEKLFF

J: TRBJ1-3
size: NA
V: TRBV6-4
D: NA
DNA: TGTGCCAGCGGTCATGGAAGGGGCTGTGGAAACACCATATATTTT
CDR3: CASGHGRGCGNTIYF

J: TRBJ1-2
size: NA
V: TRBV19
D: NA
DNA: TGTGCCAGTAGTATTGCGGCAGGGAACGTGAGAGGCTACACCTTC
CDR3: CASSIAAGNVRGYTF

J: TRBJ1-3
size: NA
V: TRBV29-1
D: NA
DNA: TGCAGCGCCCAGGGGTTCTCTGGAAACACCATATATTTT
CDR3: CSAQGFSGNTIYF

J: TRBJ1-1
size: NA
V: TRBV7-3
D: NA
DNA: TGTGCCAGCAGCTACGAGCGGTCTGAAGCTTTCTTT
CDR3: CASSYERSEAFF

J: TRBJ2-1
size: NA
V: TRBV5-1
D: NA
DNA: TGCGCCAGCAGCGGACTGGCGGGGAGCTCCTACAATGAGCAGTTCTTC
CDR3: CASSGLAGSSYNEQFF

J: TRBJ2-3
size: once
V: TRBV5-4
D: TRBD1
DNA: TGTGCCAGCAGCCCTGGACAGGCTACAGATACGCAGTATTTT
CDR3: CASSPGQATDTQYF

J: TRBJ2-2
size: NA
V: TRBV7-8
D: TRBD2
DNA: TGTGCCAGCAGCTTAGGCGGGGGGGGGAACACCGGGGAGCTGTTTTTT
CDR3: CASSLGGGGNTGELFF

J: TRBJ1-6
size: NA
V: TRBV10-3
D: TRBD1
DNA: TGTGCCATCACCGGGACAGGAGATTCACCCCTCCACTTT
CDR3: CAITGTGDSPLHF

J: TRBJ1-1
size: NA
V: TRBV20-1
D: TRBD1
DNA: TGCAGCACTTACCGGGACAGGGGAGCTTTCTTT
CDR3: CSTYRDRGAFF

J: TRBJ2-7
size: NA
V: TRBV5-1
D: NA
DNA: TGCGCCAGCAGCTTGCGGACAGTCTCCTACGAGCAGTACTTC
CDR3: CASSLRTVSYEQYF

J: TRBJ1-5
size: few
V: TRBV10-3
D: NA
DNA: TGTGCCATCAGTGACAGGGAAGGCCAGCCCCAGCATTTT
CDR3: CAISDREGQPQHF

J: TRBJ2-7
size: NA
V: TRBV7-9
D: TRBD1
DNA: TGTGCCAGCAGCTTACCCGGGACAGGGGCGATAGCCTACGAGCAGTACTTC
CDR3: CASSLPGTGAIAYEQYF

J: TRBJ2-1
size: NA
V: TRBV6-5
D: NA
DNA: TGTGCCAGCATATTGGGGGCTAGAGAGCAGTTCTTC
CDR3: CASILGAREQFF

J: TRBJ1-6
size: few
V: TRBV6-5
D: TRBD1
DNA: TGTGCCAGCACCCAACAGGGGGCAAATTCACCCCTCCACTTT
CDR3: CASTQQGANSPLHF

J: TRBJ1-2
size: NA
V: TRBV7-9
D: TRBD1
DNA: TGTGCCAGCAGCCTGGACACAGGGGGCGCAGGTGGCTACACCTTC
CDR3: CASSLDTGGAGGYTF

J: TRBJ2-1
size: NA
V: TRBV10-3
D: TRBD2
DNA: TGTGCCATCAGCAGTTTAGCGGGGGGGCACAATGAGCAGTTCTTC
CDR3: CAISSLAGGHNEQFF

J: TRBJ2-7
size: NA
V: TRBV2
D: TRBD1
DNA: TGTGCCAGCAGTGCATGGACAGGAACCTACGAGCAGTACTTC
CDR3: CASSAWTGTYEQYF

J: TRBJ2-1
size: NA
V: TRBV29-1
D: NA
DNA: TGCAGCGTTGGGGGGCCAATAGGGAATGAGCAGTTCTTC
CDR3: CSVGGPIGNEQFF

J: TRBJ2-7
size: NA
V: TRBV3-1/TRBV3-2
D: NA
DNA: TGTGCCAGCAGCGAACACTACGAGCAGTACTTC
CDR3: CASSEHYEQYF

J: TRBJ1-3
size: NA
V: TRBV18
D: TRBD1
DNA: TGTGCCAGCTCAAGACAGGGGGCGTTTGGAAACACCATATATTTT
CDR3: CASSRQGAFGNTIYF

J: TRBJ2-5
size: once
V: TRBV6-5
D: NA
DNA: TGTGCCAGCAGTCCGAGGGTCCTACACCAAGAGACCCAGTACTTC
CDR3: CASSPRVLHQETQYF

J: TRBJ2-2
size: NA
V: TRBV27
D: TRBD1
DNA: TGTGCCAGCAGTCTGACAGGGCGGATCACCGGGGAGCTGTTTTTT
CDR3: CASSLTGRITGELFF

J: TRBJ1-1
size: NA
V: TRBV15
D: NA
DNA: TGTGCCACCAGCAGAAGGGCCGTGGGGGCTGTCACTGAAGCTTTCTTT
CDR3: CATSRRAVGAVTEAFF

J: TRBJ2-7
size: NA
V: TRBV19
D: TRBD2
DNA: TGTGCCAGTAGTGAGAGGACTAGCGGGATCTACGAGCAGTACTTC
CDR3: CASSERTSGIYEQYF

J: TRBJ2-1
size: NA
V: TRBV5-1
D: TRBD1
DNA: TGCGCCAGCAGCCCAGGGACAGCAAACAATGAGCAGTTCTTC
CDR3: CASSPGTANNEQFF

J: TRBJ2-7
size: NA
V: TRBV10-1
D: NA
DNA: TGCGCCAGCAGTGAGCTCCCGAGCTCCTACGAGCAGTACTTC
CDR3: CASSELPSSYEQYF

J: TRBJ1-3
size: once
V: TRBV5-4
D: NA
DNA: TGTGCCAGCAGCTTGGGGGGCAACTCTGGAAACACCATATATTTT
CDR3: CASSLGGNSGNTIYF

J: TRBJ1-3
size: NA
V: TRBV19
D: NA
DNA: TGTGCCAGTAGTATTTCCGGGGGTTCAGGAAACACCATATATTTT
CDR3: CASSISGGSGNTIYF

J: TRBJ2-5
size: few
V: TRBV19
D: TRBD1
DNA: TGTGCCAGTAGTAACGGACAGGTCCTAGAGACCCAGTACTTC
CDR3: CASSNGQVLETQYF

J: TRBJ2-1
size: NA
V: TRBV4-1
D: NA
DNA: TGCGCCAGCAGCCAAGAGGGAGGTAGGGGGGGCCCCTACAATGAGCAGTTCTTC
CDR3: CASSQEGGRGGPYNEQFF

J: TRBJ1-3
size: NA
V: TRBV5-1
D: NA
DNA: TGCGCCAGCAGCCCCCAGGGAAACATCAACACCATATATTTT
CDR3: CASSPQGNINTIYF

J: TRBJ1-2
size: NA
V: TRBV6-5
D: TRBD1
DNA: TGTGCCAGCAGCCATAGGGACAGGGGATACGAAGGCTACACCTTC
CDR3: CASSHRDRGYEGYTF

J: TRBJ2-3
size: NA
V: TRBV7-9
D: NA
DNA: TGTGCCAGCAGTCCCCGGGGGACGGAAATCACAGATACGCAGTATTTT
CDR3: CASSPRGTEITDTQYF